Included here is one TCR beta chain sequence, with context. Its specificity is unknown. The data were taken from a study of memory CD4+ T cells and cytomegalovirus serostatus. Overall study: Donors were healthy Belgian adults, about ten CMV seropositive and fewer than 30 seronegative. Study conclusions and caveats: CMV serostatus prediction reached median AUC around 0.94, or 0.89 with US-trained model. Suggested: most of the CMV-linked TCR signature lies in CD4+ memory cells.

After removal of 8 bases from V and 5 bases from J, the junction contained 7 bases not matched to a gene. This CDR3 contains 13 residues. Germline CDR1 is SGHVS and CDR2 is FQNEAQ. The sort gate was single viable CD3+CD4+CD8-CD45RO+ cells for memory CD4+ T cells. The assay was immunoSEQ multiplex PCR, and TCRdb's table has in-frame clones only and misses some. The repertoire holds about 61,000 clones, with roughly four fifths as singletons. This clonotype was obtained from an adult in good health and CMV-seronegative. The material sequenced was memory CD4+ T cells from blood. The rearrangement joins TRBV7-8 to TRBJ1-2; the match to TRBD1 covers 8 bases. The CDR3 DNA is TGTGCCAGCGGCAGGGGGCGCGAGTATGGCTACACCTTC. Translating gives CASGRGREYGYTF.